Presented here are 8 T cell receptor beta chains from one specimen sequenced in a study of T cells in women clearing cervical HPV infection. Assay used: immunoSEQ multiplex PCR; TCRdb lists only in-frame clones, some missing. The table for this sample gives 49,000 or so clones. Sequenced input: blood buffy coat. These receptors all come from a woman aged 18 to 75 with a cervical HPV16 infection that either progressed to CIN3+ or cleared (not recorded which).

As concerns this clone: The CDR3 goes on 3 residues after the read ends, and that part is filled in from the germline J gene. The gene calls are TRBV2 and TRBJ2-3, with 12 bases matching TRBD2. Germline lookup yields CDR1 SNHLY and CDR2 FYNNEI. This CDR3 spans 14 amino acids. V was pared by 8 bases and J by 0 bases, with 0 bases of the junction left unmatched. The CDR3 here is CASGLAGSTDTQYF. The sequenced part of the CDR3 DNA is TGTGCCAGCGGACTAGCGGGGAGCACAGATACG.

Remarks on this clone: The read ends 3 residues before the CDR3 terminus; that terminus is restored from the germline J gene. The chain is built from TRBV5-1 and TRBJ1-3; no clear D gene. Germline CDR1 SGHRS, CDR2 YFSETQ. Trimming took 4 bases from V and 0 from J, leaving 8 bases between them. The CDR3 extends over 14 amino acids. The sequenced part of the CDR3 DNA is TGCGCCAGCAGCCCGACACCCTCTGGAAACACC. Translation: CASSPTPSGNT. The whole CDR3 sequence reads CASSPTPSGNTIYF.

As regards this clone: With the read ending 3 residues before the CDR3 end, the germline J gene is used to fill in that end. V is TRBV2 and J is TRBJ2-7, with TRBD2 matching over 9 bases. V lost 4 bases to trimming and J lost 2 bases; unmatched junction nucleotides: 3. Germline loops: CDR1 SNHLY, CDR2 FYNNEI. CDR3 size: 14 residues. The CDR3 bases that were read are TGTGCCAGCAGTGTACAGCGGGGGGCCTACGAG. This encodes CASSVQRGAYE. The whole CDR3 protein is CASSVQRGAYEQYF.

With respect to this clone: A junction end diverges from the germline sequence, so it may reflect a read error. CDR3: CAGSLGTGFGQPQHF. CDR3 DNA (partial): TGTGCCGGTAGTCTCGGGACAGGGTTTGGACAGCCC. J is TRBJ1-5 and V is TRBV19, with 9 bases fitting TRBD1. The read stops 3 residues short of the end of the CDR3; the missing end is completed from the germline J gene. The germline CDR1 and CDR2 sequences are LNHDA and SQIVND (reference sequence). The CDR3 totals 15 residues.

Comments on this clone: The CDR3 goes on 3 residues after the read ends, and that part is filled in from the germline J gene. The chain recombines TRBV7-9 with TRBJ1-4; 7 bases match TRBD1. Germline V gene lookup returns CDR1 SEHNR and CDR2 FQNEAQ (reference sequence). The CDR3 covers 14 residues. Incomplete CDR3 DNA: TGTGCCAGCAGTCCAGGGGGTTTAGGGTCACCA. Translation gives CASSPGGLGSP. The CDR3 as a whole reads CASSPGGLGSPLFF.

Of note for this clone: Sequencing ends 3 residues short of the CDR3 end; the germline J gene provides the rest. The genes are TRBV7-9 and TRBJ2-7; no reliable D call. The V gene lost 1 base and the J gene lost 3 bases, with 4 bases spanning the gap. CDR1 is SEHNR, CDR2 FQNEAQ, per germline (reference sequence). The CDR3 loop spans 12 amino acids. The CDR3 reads CASSLGYYEQYF. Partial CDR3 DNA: TGTGCCAGCAGCTTAGGCTACTACGAG.

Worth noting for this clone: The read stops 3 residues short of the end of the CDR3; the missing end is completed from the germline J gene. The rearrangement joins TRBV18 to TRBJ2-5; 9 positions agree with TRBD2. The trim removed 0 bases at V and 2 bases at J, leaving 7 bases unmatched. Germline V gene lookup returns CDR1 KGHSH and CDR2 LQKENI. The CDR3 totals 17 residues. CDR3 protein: CASSPPRIAGEQETQYF. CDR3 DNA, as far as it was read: TGTGCCAGCTCACCACCGAGGATAGCGGGGGAACAAGAGACC. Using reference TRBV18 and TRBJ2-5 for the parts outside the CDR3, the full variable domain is NAGVMQNPRHLVRRRGQEARLRCSPMKGHSHVYWYRQLPEEGLKFMVYLQKENIIDESGMPKERFSAEFPKEGPSILRIQQVVRGDSAAYFCASSPPRIAGEQETQYFGPGTRLLVL.

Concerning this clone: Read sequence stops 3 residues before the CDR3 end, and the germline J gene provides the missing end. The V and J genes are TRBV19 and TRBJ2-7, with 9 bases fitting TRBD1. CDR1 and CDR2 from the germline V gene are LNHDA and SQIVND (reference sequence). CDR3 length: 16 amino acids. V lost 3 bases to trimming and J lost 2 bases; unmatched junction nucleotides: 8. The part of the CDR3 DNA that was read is TGTGCCAGTAGTATGGGGTCGGGACAGGGAACCTACGAG. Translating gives CASSMGSGQGTYE. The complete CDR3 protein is CASSMGSGQGTYEQYF.